This T cell receptor beta chain stems from a study of cytomegalovirus exposure and HLA in healthy donors. Study-wide findings and caveats: Within the data, a cluster of highly shared sequence variants was likely a sequencing artifact. Specificity of a few CMV-associated chains for CMV antigens was verified in vitro. Around 160 TCR beta chains were listed as cytomegalovirus-associated.

A note on this clone: The antigen remains undetermined.

Germline V CDR1 and CDR2: MGHRA, YSYEKL. Deletions cut 1 base from V and 4 bases from J, with 7 bases between. The CDR3 consists of 13 residues. The primer mix had 60 Vbeta and 13 Jbeta primers. Profiled with immunoSEQ multiplex PCR; TCRdb holds only in-frame clones, not every one. Across more than 30,000 clones, the top ten clones capture around 10% of the sample. The rearrangement uses TRBV4-1 and TRBJ2-5, with unresolved D. This clonotype was obtained from a man aged 35-49 years in good health and CMV-seropositive. The specimen sequenced was PBMCs. The CDR3 spells CASSQVGGETQYF. DNA of the CDR3: TGCGCCAGCAGCCAAGTTGGCGGAGAGACCCAGTACTTC.